The 29 T cell receptor beta chains below were found in one sample sequenced in a study of regulatory T cells in long-lasting Graves disease. The authors built TCR beta libraries using iRepertoire HTBI primers and Arm-PCR of CDR3 regions. MiXCR, run by TCRdb on the multiplex PCR reads, gives a single entry per CDR3 protein. The profile shows roughly 300,000 distinct CDR3 sequences, about 20% of them singletons. The time point here: persistent/refractory GD, antithyroid drugs over 5 years with positive TRAb. PBMC RNA served as the TCR library source. This material consisted of peripheral blood mononuclear cells (PBMCs), taken when the disease was refractory, from a patient treated with antithyroid drugs. The receptors originated from a female donor with Graves disease.

This clonotype was seen only a few times. The V gene is TRBV10-3, the J gene TRBJ1-2; TRBD1 might be the D (5 bases). This CDR3 has 13 residues. The ends were cut back, 6 bases at V and 1 base at J, with 9 bases in the middle. CDR1 is ENHRY and CDR2 is SYGVKD in the germline V gene. Written as DNA, the CDR3 is TGTGCCATCAGCGCCGACAGTAACTATGGCTACACCTTC. Protein: CAISADSNYGYTF.

A word on this clonotype: A clone one base away is much larger, so this may be a read error. This chain connects TRBV12-5 to TRBJ2-2; 7 bases map to TRBD1. Trimming removed 4 bases from V and 2 bases from J; junction bases left unmatched: 7. Germline CDR1 is LGHNT and CDR2 is FRNRAP. The CDR3 spans 16 residues. CDR3 nucleotide sequence: TGTGCTAGTGGTTCGACAACAGGGGCCAACACCGGGGAGCTGTTTTTT. Translation gives CASGSTTGANTGELFF.

This clonotype has just a few counts. The chain is built from TRBV3-1 and TRBJ2-7, with 10 bases fitting TRBD2. The CDR3 is 13 residues long. J lost 6 bases, V lost 5 bases, and 4 bases had no gene match. Germline V gene lookup returns CDR1 LGHDT and CDR2 YNNKEL (reference sequence). CDR3 nucleotides: TGTGCCAGCAGCAGGGTAGCGGGAGGCGAGCAGTACTTC. It yields the protein CASSRVAGGEQYF.

This clonotype was counted at least ten times. This chain joins TRBV7-9 and TRBJ1-1; 8 bases agree with TRBD1. After removal of 4 bases from V and 1 base from J, the junction contained 2 bases not matched to a gene. This CDR3 comprises 14 residues. Germline-derived CDR1 and CDR2 are SEHNR and FQNEAQ (reference sequence). The CDR3 is CASSSDRANTEAFF. The CDR3 DNA sequence: TGTGCCAGCAGCTCGGACAGGGCGAACACTGAAGCTTTCTTT.

In its sample, this clonotype was seen a few times. The chain carries TRBV24-1 and TRBJ2-2; no firm D call. The V gene lost 7 bases and the J gene lost 1 base, with 6 bases spanning the gap. The CDR3 runs to 13 residues. CDR1 and CDR2 (germline): KGHDR, SFDVKD. The CDR3 loop is CATSFQNTGELFF. CDR3 bases: TGTGCCACCAGCTTCCAGAACACCGGGGAGCTGTTTTTT.

V gene TRBV5-1 combines with J gene TRBJ2-7; 11 bases agree with TRBD1. The CDR3 extends over 15 amino acids. CDR1 and CDR2 from the germline V gene are SGHRS and YFSETQ. J lost 4 bases, V lost 2 bases, and 5 bases had no gene match. The CDR3 DNA reads TGCGCCAGCAGCTTCGGGACAGGGGGGGGGTACGAGCAGTACTTC. Its protein is CASSFGTGGGYEQYF. The full variable domain, rest sourced from reference TRBV5-1 and TRBJ2-7, is KAGVTQTPRYLIKTRGQQVTLSCSPISGHRSVSWYQQTPGQGLQFLFEYFSETQRNKGNFPGRFSGRQFSNSRSEMNVSTLELGDSALYLCASSFGTGGGYEQYFGPGTRLTVT.

This clonotype was observed at least ten times. V gene TRBV27 combines with J gene TRBJ1-5, with no clear D. Trimming stripped 5 bases from V and 4 bases from J, with 6 bases between. Looked up from germline, CDR1 is MNHEY and CDR2 is SMNVEV (reference sequence). CDR3 length: 12 amino acids. DNA for the CDR3: TGTGCCAGCAGTGAACGAAATCAGCCCCAGCATTTT. Its protein product is CASSERNQPQHF.

This clonotype was observed many times. The J gene is TRBJ1-2, the V gene TRBV3-1; a weak D match, TRBD1 (5 bases). V shed 1 base and J shed 4 bases, with 13 bases lying between them. The CDR3 loop spans 15 amino acids. Germline V CDR1 and CDR2: LGHDT, YNNKEL (reference sequence). The CDR3 reads CASSQGGAAVYGYTF. In nucleotides, the CDR3 is TGTGCCAGCAGCCAAGGGGGCGCAGCCGTCTATGGCTACACCTTC.

This clonotype was found many times. The rearrangement uses TRBV6-5 and TRBJ1-6, with TRBD1 identical over 9 bases. The CDR3 sequence is 14 residues long. CDR1 is MNHEY and CDR2 is SVGAGI in the germline V gene. J gave up 10 bases and V 6 bases, and 7 bases lay outside the gene matches. Here the CDR3 reads CASRYGQGISPLHF. In nucleotides, the CDR3 is TGTGCCAGCAGATACGGACAGGGGATATCACCCCTCCACTTT.

This clonotype was detected ten times or more. The CDR3 DNA reads TGTGCCAGCAGTCCCCGACAGTGGCTTAGCAATCAGCCCCAGCATTTT. Translating it yields CASSPRQWLSNQPQHF. This chain uses TRBV6-1 with TRBJ1-5; D is possibly TRBD1 (5 bases). This CDR3 has 16 residues. V lost 5 bases, J lost 0 bases, and 14 bases lay in between. Germline V gives CDR1 MNHNS, CDR2 SASEGT.

This clonotype was picked up many times. This chain uses TRBV28 with TRBJ1-3; D unclear. Trimming stripped 2 bases from V and 0 bases from J, with 11 bases between. The CDR3 is 16 residues long. Germline CDR1 reads MDHEN; CDR2 reads SYDVKM. CDR3 region: CASSLTQHPSGNTIYF. The CDR3 DNA is TGTGCCAGCAGTTTAACCCAGCACCCCTCTGGAAACACCATATATTTT.

The sample holds many counts of this clonotype. This chain links TRBV3-1 with TRBJ2-7, with no clear D. The germline V gene has CDR1 LGHDT and CDR2 YNNKEL (reference sequence). The CDR3 runs 15 residues. The ends were cut back, 2 bases at V and 3 bases at J, with 14 bases in the middle. The CDR3 sequence is CASSQSAGSLYEQYF. CDR3 nucleotide sequence: TGTGCCAGCAGCCAAAGCGCAGGTTCCCTCTACGAGCAGTACTTC.

On this clonotype: This likely traces to a read error, being one base from a far larger clone. It is unclear where the CDR3 begins or ends on the DNA, so no DNA is shown, and the CDR3 is as TCRdb lists it. The chain joins TRBV5-1 to TRBJ1-2; the D segment call TRBD1 is taken from the table without a DNA check. Germline V CDR1 and CDR2: SGHRS, YFSETQ. The CDR3 comprises 15 residues, both ends counted. The CDR3 spells CASSLEFNRNYGCTF.

The genes are TRBV29-1 and TRBJ2-3, with TRBD1 matching over 8 bases. V trimming: 4 bases; J trimming: 3 bases; junction bases outside the gene matches: 9. Germline CDR1 reads SQVTM; CDR2 reads ANQGSEA. The length of the CDR3 is 15 residues. CDR3 nucleotide sequence: TGCAGCGTTGCCGGACAGGGTGAATGGACAGATACGCAGTATTTT. Its protein product is CSVAGQGEWTDTQYF.

In its sample, this clonotype was seen many times. The J gene is TRBJ1-5, the V gene TRBV12-3 or TRBV12-4; TRBD1 matches at 9 bases. V gave up 8 bases and J gave up 4 bases; unmatched junction bases: 6. CDR3 size: 14 residues. The CDR3 loop reads CASGLGQGNQPQHF. The CDR3 nucleotides read TGTGCCAGCGGCCTTGGACAGGGGAATCAGCCCCAGCATTTT.

Comment on this clonotype: This may be a read error: a much more frequent sequence differs by one nucleotide. This chain joins TRBV11-2 and TRBJ1-5; perhaps TRBD1 as D (5 bases). CDR3 length: 16 residues. CDR1 SGHAT and CDR2 FQNNGV come from the germline V gene. The V end lost 1 base, the J end lost 4 bases, and 14 bases lay between the germline ends. Written as DNA, the CDR3 is TGTGCCAGCAGCTTAGGGCTCTCATGGGGGAATCAGCCCCAGCATTTT. This encodes CASSLGLSWGNQPQHF.

The chain employs TRBV30 and TRBJ1-6; tentatively, D is TRBD1 (5 bases). This CDR3 spans 13 amino acids. V shed 3 bases and J shed 6 bases, with 9 bases lying between them. Germline CDR1 and CDR2: GTSNPN and SVGIG (reference sequence). The CDR3 here is CAWSIDSNSPLHF. The CDR3 region has the DNA TGTGCCTGGAGCATCGACAGTAATTCACCCCTCCACTTT.

This clonotype turned up a few times. The V gene is TRBV7-9, the J gene TRBJ1-1; D is unresolved. The germline CDR1 and CDR2 sequences are SEHNR and FQNEAQ (reference sequence). The CDR3 loop spans 14 amino acids. The V and J ends lost 7 bases and 1 base respectively, with 13 bases between them. The CDR3 region is CASMRIRSNTEAFF. CDR3 DNA sequence: TGTGCCAGCATGCGGATCAGGTCGAACACTGAAGCTTTCTTT. The whole variable domain, filled in from reference TRBV7-9 and TRBJ1-1, reads DTGVSQNPRHKITKRGQNVTFRCDPISEHNRLYWYRQTLGQGPEFLTYFQNEAQLEKSRLLSDRFSAERPKGSFSTLEIQRTEQGDSAMYLCASMRIRSNTEAFFGQGTRLTVV.

This clonotype was picked up many times. This chain connects TRBV13 to TRBJ2-5; weak D call: TRBD1 (5 bases). This CDR3 has 13 residues. The V end was cut by 3 bases, the J end by 5 bases, with 10 bases between. The V gene's germline CDR1 is PRHDT and CDR2 FYEKMQ (reference sequence). The CDR3, as DNA: TGTGCCAGCAGCTTTCCACAGGAGGAGACCCAGTACTTC. Protein sequence: CASSFPQEETQYF.

In this sample, this clonotype turned up once. Being one base from a much bigger clone, this may be a read error. The V gene is TRBV2, the J gene TRBJ2-1; 9 nucleotides align to TRBD2. This CDR3 region has 14 residues. J lost 5 bases, V lost 11 bases, and 10 bases had no gene match. Germline loops: CDR1 SNHLY, CDR2 FYNNEI. The CDR3 reads CAGVGLAINNEQFF. CDR3 in DNA: TGTGCCGGCGTAGGACTAGCGATTAACAATGAGCAGTTCTTC.

This clonotype was counted ten times or more. V is TRBV2 and J is TRBJ1-1; no reliable D call. CDR3 size: 11 residues. Germline loops: CDR1 SNHLY, CDR2 FYNNEI. V shed 6 bases and J shed 6 bases, with 8 bases lying between them. This CDR3 reads CASRYSSEAFF. The CDR3 DNA reads as TGTGCCAGCAGATACAGTTCTGAAGCTTTCTTT.

This clonotype came up many times. The rearrangement uses TRBV24-1 and TRBJ1-4; 7 bases agree with TRBD1. V was pared by 2 bases and J by 8 bases, with 4 bases of the junction left unmatched. The CDR3 length is 14 residues. Germline lookup yields CDR1 KGHDR and CDR2 SFDVKD. CDR3 protein: CATSDSGQREKLFF. The CDR3 nucleotides read TGTGCCACCAGTGATTCGGGACAGCGCGAAAAACTGTTTTTT.

The chain combines TRBV4-1 with TRBJ1-1; D possibly corresponds to TRBD1 (6 bases). This CDR3 is built from 18 residues. V lost 0 bases, J lost 0 bases, and 17 bases lay in between. CDR1 MGHRA and CDR2 YSYEKL come from the germline V gene. The CDR3 sequence: CASSQDFLQGLMNTEAFF. For the CDR3, the DNA is TGCGCCAGCAGCCAAGATTTCTTACAGGGTCTGATGAACACTGAAGCTTTCTTT.

The J gene is TRBJ2-5, the V gene TRBV11-3; 7 bases agree with TRBD1. V dropped 1 base and J dropped 0; count of bases not matched to a gene: 11. This CDR3 has 18 residues. CDR1 is SGHNT and CDR2 is YENEEA in the germline V gene. The CDR3 coding sequence is TGTGCCAGCAGCTTAGGTACGGCGACAGGGTTGTACCAAGAGACCCAGTACTTC. Encoded protein: CASSLGTATGLYQETQYF.

This clonotype was recorded many times. The chain has TRBV28 and TRBJ1-6; 9 bases fit TRBD1. Trimming at V came to 5 bases and at J to 11 bases, leaving 10 bases not matched to a gene. The CDR3 loop spans 15 amino acids. From germline, CDR1 is MDHEN and CDR2 SYDVKM. The CDR3 protein is CASSALQGAGTPLHF. The DNA of the CDR3 is TGTGCCAGCAGTGCCCTACAGGGGGCAGGGACACCCCTCCACTTT.

The chain combines TRBV15 with TRBJ2-7, with 14 nucleotides matching TRBD2. J gave up 0 bases and V 2 bases, and 6 bases lay outside the gene matches. Germline V lookup: CDR1 LNHNV, CDR2 YYDKDF (reference sequence). This CDR3 region has 18 residues. CDR3 sequence: CATSRLGGLAGASYEQYF. The CDR3 DNA reads as TGTGCCACCAGCAGATTAGGGGGACTAGCGGGAGCCTCCTACGAGCAGTACTTC. Based on the CDR3 plus reference TRBV15 and TRBJ2-7, the full variable domain is DAMVIQNPRYQVTQFGKPVTLSCSQTLNHNVMYWYQQKSSQAPKLLFHYYDKDFNNEADTPDNFQSRRPNTSFCFLDIRSPGLGDTAMYLCATSRLGGLAGASYEQYFGPGTRLTVT.

At least ten counts were recorded for this clonotype. The CDR3 DNA follows: TGTGCCAGCAGTGAAGCGCGGGCACGAAACCAAGAGACCCAGTACTTC. Amino acids: CASSEARARNQETQYF. The J gene is TRBJ2-5, the V gene TRBV2, with D possibly TRBD2 on 5 matching bases. The CDR3 sequence is 16 residues long. The germline V gene has CDR1 SNHLY and CDR2 FYNNEI. The V end was cut by 0 bases, the J end by 0 bases, with 11 bases between.

This clonotype turned up a few times. The J gene is TRBJ1-2, the V gene TRBV25-1, with no clear D. This CDR3 spans 16 amino acids. The V and J ends lost 5 bases and 8 bases respectively, with 24 bases between them. CDR1 and CDR2 from the germline V gene are MGHDK and SYGVNS. CDR3 region: CASSRPGTAHYGGYTF. The CDR3 DNA is TGTGCCAGCAGTCGACCCGGCACAGCCCATTATGGGGGCTACACCTTC.

Details on this clonotype: The junction departs from germline at one end; a sequencing error may be responsible. V and J are TRBV28 and TRBJ2-3, with D possibly matching TRBD2 (5 bases). CDR3 length equals 14 residues. The germline V gene has CDR1 MDHEN and CDR2 SYDVKM. The DNA for the CDR3 is TGTGCCATCAGTGACGTCCCGGGCGGGGATACGCAGTATTTT. Protein product: CAISDVPGGDTQYF.